Each of the 27 T cell receptor beta chains below was sequenced from the same sample in a study of blood T cell repertoires in COVID-19. Sequencing was performed with immunoSEQ multiplex PCR; in TCRdb, only in-frame clones are kept and a portion is missing. The table has fewer than 200,000 clones, roughly 86% seen once; the top ten hold around 7.6%. The specimen was peripheral blood. All receptors derive from a man between 35 and 55 years old who had recovered from COVID-19.

This rearrangement joins TRBV6-6 to TRBJ1-1; 7 bases fit TRBD1. This CDR3 is 12 amino acids long. Germline V CDR1 and CDR2: MNHNY, SVGAGI (reference sequence). Trimming removed 5 bases from V and 7 bases from J; junction bases left unmatched: 4. The CDR3 region is CASSETGSEAFF. The CDR3 DNA sequence: TGTGCCAGCAGTGAGACAGGGAGTGAAGCTTTCTTT.

The chain combines TRBV13 with TRBJ2-2; D remains ambiguous. There are 14 residues in the CDR3. V was shortened by 4 bases and J by 9 bases, with 15 bases between the two germline ends. Per the germline V gene, CDR1 is PRHDT and CDR2 is FYEKMQ (reference sequence). CDR3 in DNA: TGTGCCAGCAGCTCCACAGCCTACACAAGGGAGCTGTTTTTT. Translating gives CASSSTAYTRELFF.

This chain uses TRBV5-6 with TRBJ2-1, with 12 nucleotides matching TRBD2. Germline trimming cut 2 bases from V and 8 bases from J; bases unmatched to any gene: 5. Germline CDR1 and CDR2: SGHDT and YYEEEE. The CDR3 contains 15 residues. CDR3 in amino acids: CASSFGLAGGDEQFF. The DNA of the CDR3 is TGTGCCAGCAGCTTTGGGCTAGCGGGAGGGGATGAGCAGTTCTTC.

The J gene is TRBJ1-2, the V gene TRBV6-6; TRBD1 agrees at 8 bases. The ends lost 6 bases at V and 2 bases at J; junction bases unmatched: 8. This CDR3 has 15 amino acids. Germline V gives CDR1 MNHNY, CDR2 SVGAGI (reference sequence). CDR3 DNA sequence: TGTGCCAGCAGAAAGGGACAGGCCCCCAACTATGGCTACACCTTC. It yields the protein CASRKGQAPNYGYTF.

CDR3 DNA sequence: TGTGCCAGCAGTTCGACAGGGGGTTTAAATGAGCAGTTCTTC. Translated: CASSSTGGLNEQFF. The chain recombines TRBV6-5 with TRBJ2-1; 9 bases fit TRBD1. Germline CDR1 MNHEY, CDR2 SVGAGI. The J segment lost 7 bases and the V segment lost 4 bases, leaving 5 bases of the junction unmatched. The CDR3 is 14 amino acids.

The V call is TRBV18, the J call TRBJ1-6; tentative D call: TRBD1 (6 bases). V was cut by 1 base and J by 0 bases, with 13 bases left in between. Germline V CDR1 and CDR2: KGHSH, LQKENI. The CDR3 extends over 18 amino acids. The CDR3 DNA follows: TGTGCCAGCTCACCACGGGTCGCGGACAGCTCCTATAATTCACCCCTCCACTTT. Its translation: CASSPRVADSSYNSPLHF.

This clone turned up a few times. V and J are TRBV7-9 and TRBJ2-1; tentatively, D is TRBD1 (6 bases). This CDR3 has 14 amino acids. Germline CDR1 is SEHNR and CDR2 is FQNEAQ (reference sequence). The V end lost 5 bases, the J end lost 2 bases, and 10 bases lay between the germline ends. The CDR3 DNA follows: TGTGCCAGCAGCGCAGGGGATACCTACAATGAGCAGTTCTTC. Encoded protein: CASSAGDTYNEQFF. Combining the CDR3 with reference TRBV7-9 and TRBJ2-1 gives the whole variable domain DTGVSQNPRHKITKRGQNVTFRCDPISEHNRLYWYRQTLGQGPEFLTYFQNEAQLEKSRLLSDRFSAERPKGSFSTLEIQRTEQGDSAMYLCASSAGDTYNEQFFGPGTRLTVL.

This sequence joins TRBV28 and TRBJ2-3, with D possibly matching TRBD2 (6 bases). V was shortened by 4 bases and J by 2 bases, with 19 bases between the two germline ends. The germline V gene has CDR1 MDHEN and CDR2 SYDVKM. The CDR3 extends over 17 amino acids. The CDR3 loop reads CASSSSFGGRTTDTQYF. The CDR3 region has the DNA TGTGCCAGCAGTTCCTCGTTCGGGGGTAGAACCACAGATACGCAGTATTTT.

V gene TRBV19 combines with J gene TRBJ2-3; TRBD2 matches at 7 bases. This CDR3 has 13 amino acids. V was clipped by 8 bases and J by 2 bases; unmatched bases: 4. From germline, CDR1 is LNHDA and CDR2 SQIVND (reference sequence). The CDR3 is CASGGDLTDTQYF. The CDR3, as DNA: TGTGCCAGTGGGGGGGACCTCACAGATACGCAGTATTTT. The variable domain in full, with the rest retrieved from reference TRBV19 and TRBJ2-3, is DGGITQSPKYLFRKEGQNVTLSCEQNLNHDAMYWYRQDPGQGLRLIYYSQIVNDFQKGDIAEGYSVSREKKESFPLTVTSAQKNPTAFYLCASGGDLTDTQYFGPGTRLTVL.

The chain is built from TRBV7-8 and TRBJ1-1; no reliable D call. The CDR3 runs to 13 residues. In germline, CDR1 is SGHVS, CDR2 FQNEAQ. Between the trimmed V and J ends, which lost 4 bases and 7 bases, there was a span of 13 bases. The CDR3, as DNA: TGTGCCAGCAGCTCATCATCCCGGGGTGAAGCTTTCTTT. Its translation: CASSSSSRGEAFF.

This chain links TRBV29-1 with TRBJ1-1; 8 nucleotides match TRBD1. The CDR3 covers 15 residues. Germline V CDR1 and CDR2: SQVTM, ANQGSEA. V was pared by 6 bases and J by 4 bases, with 13 bases of the junction left unmatched. The CDR3 nucleotides read TGCAGCGTACGAAGTCTTGGACAGGGAGGCACTGAAGCTTTCTTT. This codes for CSVRSLGQGGTEAFF.

This chain joins TRBV7-2 and TRBJ2-1, with 7 bases lining up with TRBD2. With V trimmed by 5 bases and J by 2 bases, 6 bases remained unmatched. There are 15 residues in the CDR3. Germline V lookup: CDR1 SGHTA, CDR2 FQGNSA. The CDR3: CASSPAGTPYNEQFF. DNA for the CDR3: TGTGCCAGCAGCCCAGCGGGGACTCCCTACAATGAGCAGTTCTTC.

The rearrangement uses TRBV5-1 and TRBJ2-7, with 11 bases matching TRBD2. Germline V CDR1 and CDR2: SGHRS, YFSETQ. The CDR3 sequence is 14 residues long. The V segment lost 4 bases and the J segment 4 bases; nucleotides outside the gene matches: 4. The DNA for the CDR3 is TGCGCCAGCAGCCGACTAGCGGGAAATTACGAGCAGTACTTC. Translated: CASSRLAGNYEQYF. The complete variable domain, with remaining parts taken from reference TRBV5-1 and TRBJ2-7, reads KAGVTQTPRYLIKTRGQQVTLSCSPISGHRSVSWYQQTPGQGLQFLFEYFSETQRNKGNFPGRFSGRQFSNSRSEMNVSTLELGDSALYLCASSRLAGNYEQYFGPGTRLTVT.

The CDR3 sequence: CASSPLIGTGSVTQYF. CDR3 sequence (DNA): TGTGCCAGCAGCCCCTTGATTGGGACAGGGAGTGTGACCCAGTACTTC. The chain has TRBV3-1 (or the pseudogene TRBV3-2) and TRBJ2-5; 9 nucleotides match TRBD1. Germline CDR1 and CDR2: LGHDT and YNNKEL (reference sequence). The junction had 13 bases not matched to a gene; V was cut back by 4 bases and J by 7 bases. The CDR3 sequence is 16 residues long.

For this clone: The same CDR3 arises from other DNA sequences in this sample as well. This chain connects TRBV5-1 to TRBJ2-5, with a possible D match to TRBD2 (6 bases). CDR1 is SGHRS and CDR2 is YFSETQ in the germline V gene. This CDR3 is built from 14 residues. Trimming cost V 4 bases and J 5 bases, with 15 bases left between them. The CDR3 loop is CASSPSGGGETQYF. DNA for the CDR3: TGCGCCAGCAGCCCCAGTGGTGGGGGGGAGACCCAGTACTTC. Filled out from reference TRBV5-1 and TRBJ2-5, the complete variable domain reads KAGVTQTPRYLIKTRGQQVTLSCSPISGHRSVSWYQQTPGQGLQFLFEYFSETQRNKGNFPGRFSGRQFSNSRSEMNVSTLELGDSALYLCASSPSGGGETQYFGPGTRLLVL.

V usage is TRBV2 and J usage is TRBJ2-2, with no clear D. Per germline, CDR1 SNHLY and CDR2 FYNNEI. CDR3 length: 14 residues. V lost 1 base and J 7 bases, leaving 10 bases between the germline ends. The DNA for the CDR3 is TGTGCCAGCAGTGAAGAGGTGCGGTACGGGGAGCTGTTTTTT. It yields the protein CASSEEVRYGELFF.

V and J are TRBV15 and TRBJ1-2; 12 positions match TRBD1. The V and J ends lost 0 bases and 8 bases, in that order; junction bases with no gene match: 7. Germline lookup yields CDR1 LNHNV and CDR2 YYDKDF (reference sequence). This CDR3 contains 16 residues. The CDR3 loop is CATSRDSGTGGLGYTF. In DNA, the CDR3 is TGTGCCACCAGCAGAGATTCCGGGACAGGGGGCTTGGGCTACACCTTC.

The chain employs TRBV7-9 and TRBJ2-7; no clear D. V was shortened by 7 bases and J by 9 bases, with 19 bases between the two germline ends. Germline lookup yields CDR1 SEHNR and CDR2 FQNEAQ (reference sequence). The CDR3 has 13 amino acids. The CDR3 nucleotides read TGTGCCAGCACCCCCGGCTCCCGGGTAGGGCAGTACTTC. It is translated as CASTPGSRVGQYF.

The chain uses TRBV23-1 and TRBJ1-2; 10 nucleotides align to TRBD1. TRBV23-1 is placed among ORFs of uncertain function. The junction had 11 bases not matched to a gene; V was cut back by 2 bases and J by 5 bases. CDR3 length: 17 amino acids. DNA of the CDR3: TGCGCCAGCAGTCAACCCCTGACAGGGGGCGGGAGGTATGGCTACACCTTC. Residues: CASSQPLTGGGRYGYTF.

The gene calls are TRBV7-6 and TRBJ1-5, with D tentatively TRBD1 (6 bases). The V gene lost 3 bases and the J gene lost 6 bases, with 12 bases spanning the gap. Germline assignment: CDR1 SGHVS and CDR2 FNYEAQ. The CDR3 loop spans 14 amino acids. The CDR3 DNA sequence: TGTGCCAGCAGCTTCGGAGGGGGGGGTCAGCCCCAGCATTTT. This translates into CASSFGGGGQPQHF.

The J gene is TRBJ1-4, the V gene TRBV3-1 (or the pseudogene TRBV3-2); no definite D call. The CDR3 loop spans 14 amino acids. The ends were cut back, 3 bases at V and 0 bases at J, with 5 bases in the middle. CDR1 is LGHDT and CDR2 is YNNKEL in the germline V gene (reference sequence). Written as DNA, the CDR3 is TGTGCCAGCAGCCACCCGGCAACTAATGAAAAACTGTTTTTT. Amino acid sequence: CASSHPATNEKLFF.

The chain combines TRBV18 with TRBJ2-5; maybe TRBD2 (5 bases). V was trimmed by 0 bases and J by 2 bases, leaving 13 bases between them. Looked up from germline, CDR1 is KGHSH and CDR2 is LQKENI. CDR3 length: 16 amino acids. CDR3 amino acids: CASSPPNGMEQETQYF. The CDR3 DNA follows: TGTGCCAGCTCACCACCTAACGGGATGGAGCAAGAGACCCAGTACTTC.

The V call is TRBV19, the J call TRBJ2-1; D is possibly TRBD2 (5 bases). CDR1 LNHDA and CDR2 SQIVND come from the germline V gene (reference sequence). V lost 8 bases and J 5 bases, leaving 16 bases between the germline ends. There are 14 residues in the CDR3. CDR3: CASQPGLPNNEQFF. The DNA for the CDR3 is TGTGCCAGTCAACCCGGACTTCCCAACAATGAGCAGTTCTTC.

The chain couples TRBV7-2 to TRBJ1-1; D call uncertain. V was cut by 5 bases and J by 11 bases, with 18 bases left in between. CDR1 is SGHTA and CDR2 is FQGNSA in the germline V gene. The CDR3 consists of 13 residues. In DNA form, the CDR3 reads TGTGCCAGCAGCCCCCAGGAGGTTGTCGAGGCTTTCTTT. Its protein product is CASSPQEVVEAFF.

The J gene is TRBJ2-5, the V gene TRBV5-4, with a weak D call TRBD2 (7 bases). Looked up from germline, CDR1 is SGHNT and CDR2 is YYREEE (reference sequence). The CDR3 is made up of 14 amino acids. Trimming took off 2 bases at V and 7 bases at J, with 15 bases between the two ends. The CDR3 region has the DNA TGTGCCAGCAGCTTAGGGACATCGGGAGGGACCCAGTACTTC. It is translated as CASSLGTSGGTQYF.

This chain uses TRBV6-2 or TRBV6-3 with TRBJ1-1, with D hard to call. The germline V gene has CDR1 MNHEY and CDR2 SVGEGT. V was clipped by 0 bases and J by 8 bases, with 4 bases between them. The CDR3 runs to 11 residues. The chain's CDR3 is CASSYSTEAFF. CDR3 in DNA: TGTGCCAGCAGTTACTCGACAGAAGCTTTCTTT.

The J gene is TRBJ1-2, the V gene TRBV16; TRBD1 matches at 7 bases. Unmatched junction bases numbered 17, after V lost 5 bases and J lost 8 bases. This CDR3 spans 16 amino acids. Germline CDR1 reads KGHSY; CDR2 reads FQNENV. CDR3: CASSSTWDSLRGGYTF. The CDR3 DNA reads as TGTGCCAGCAGCTCAACGTGGGACAGCCTAAGAGGCGGCTACACCTTC.